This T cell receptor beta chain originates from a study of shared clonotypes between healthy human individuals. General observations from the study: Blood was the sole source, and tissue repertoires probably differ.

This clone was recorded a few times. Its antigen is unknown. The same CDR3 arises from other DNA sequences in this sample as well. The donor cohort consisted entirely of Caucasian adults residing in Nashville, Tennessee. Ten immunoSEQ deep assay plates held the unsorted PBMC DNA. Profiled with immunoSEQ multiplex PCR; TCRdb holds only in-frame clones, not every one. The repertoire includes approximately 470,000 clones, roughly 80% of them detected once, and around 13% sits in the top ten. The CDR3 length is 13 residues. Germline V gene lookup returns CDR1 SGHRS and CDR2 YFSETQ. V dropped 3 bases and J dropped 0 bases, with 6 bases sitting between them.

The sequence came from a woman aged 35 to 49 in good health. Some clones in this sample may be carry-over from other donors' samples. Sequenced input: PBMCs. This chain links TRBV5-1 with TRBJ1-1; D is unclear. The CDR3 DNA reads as TGCGCCAGCAGCTCTCAAGTGAACACTGAAGCTTTCTTT. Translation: CASSSQVNTEAFF.